The clone carrying this T cell receptor (beta chain) was recorded at least ten times. Germline values: CDR1 KGHDR, CDR2 SFDVKD. V lost 9 bases and J lost 3; bases outside the gene matches: 5. The CDR3 length is 13 residues. This sample was included in a study of T cells in Graves' hyperthyroidism and ophthalmopathy. Amplification of TCR beta CDR3 regions was performed using RNA transcripts as template. During a first-round RT-PCR of the TCR CDR3, the HTBI primer set was used. TCRdb ran MiXCR on the multiplex PCR reads and lists one entry per CDR3 protein. The sample contains around 300,000 distinct CDR3 sequences, approximately 15% of which appear only once.

The chain has TRBV24-1 and TRBJ1-2; TRBD1 agrees at 8 bases. The receptor was derived from a woman aged 25 to 45 with Graves' hyperthyroidism. Sequencing was done on a sample of blood. The CDR3 coding sequence is TGTGCCACCTCAGGGGGCGCGCACTATGGCTACACCTTC. Its translation: CATSGGAHYGYTF.